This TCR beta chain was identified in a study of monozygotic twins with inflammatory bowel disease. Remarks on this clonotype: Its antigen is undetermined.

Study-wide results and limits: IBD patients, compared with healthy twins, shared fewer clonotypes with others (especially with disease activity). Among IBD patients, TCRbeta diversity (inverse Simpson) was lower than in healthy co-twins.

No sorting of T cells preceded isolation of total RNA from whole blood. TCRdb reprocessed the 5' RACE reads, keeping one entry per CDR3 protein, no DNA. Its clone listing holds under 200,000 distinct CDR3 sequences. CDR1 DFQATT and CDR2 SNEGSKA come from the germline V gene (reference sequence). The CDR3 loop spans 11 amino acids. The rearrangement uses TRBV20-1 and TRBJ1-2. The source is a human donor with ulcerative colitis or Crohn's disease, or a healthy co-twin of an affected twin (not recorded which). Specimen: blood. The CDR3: CSVYRNYGYTF.